This TCR beta chain originates from a study of T cell responses to AZD1222 COVID-19 vaccine. General observations from the study: Vaccination with two AZD1222 doses was followed by a rise in Spike-specific TCR breadth and depth. Vaccine-related CD4 TCRs covered spike, predominating at 160-218 and 743-854.

TCRdb's copy holds only in-frame clones and misses some; the assay was immunoSEQ multiplex PCR. Of 60,000 to 80,000 clones listed, 70% to 90% are singletons. Remarks on this clone: Its antigen is still unknown.

The CDR3 spans 11 residues. The V gene lost 4 bases and the J gene lost 5 bases, with 8 bases spanning the gap. Germline V gene sequence: CDR1 SQVTM, CDR2 ANQGSEA. Source: peripheral blood, taken on day 0 of AZD1222 vaccination. This sequence was found in an adult in good health. The rearrangement uses TRBV29-1 and TRBJ2-5, with D perhaps assigned TRBD1 or TRBD2 (5 bases each). The CDR3 region is CSVVGAETQYF. The CDR3 nucleotides are TGCAGCGTTGTCGGGGCCGAGACCCAGTACTTC.